This is a list of T cell receptor beta chains from one sample in a study of T cell responses to AZD1222 COVID-19 vaccine. Clones were read by immunoSEQ multiplex PCR, and TCRdb kept only the in-frame ones, dropping some. The data contain around 63,000 clones, 85% of them seen just once; the ten biggest clones take up roughly a fifth. The source was peripheral blood, collected on day 0 of AZD1222 vaccination. The receptors derive from an adult in good health. Both conserved end residues are trimmed from each CDR3. Clone size appears in some rows only: once, few, many, or a class for an expanded clone.

clone_size,cdr3_length,j_call,v_call,cdr3_aa
-,12,TRBJ1-2,TRBV19,ASSRSGTDYGYT
-,13,TRBJ2-7,TRBV7-3,ASSLFGTDSYEQY
few,13,TRBJ2-5,TRBV19,ASSTRTSGTETQY
-,14,TRBJ2-7,TRBV28,ASSLRRFRDPYEQY
-,12,TRBJ1-1,TRBV5-4,ASSLGSGNGEAF
-,14,TRBJ1-5,TRBV11-2,ASSLLTGYSNQPQH
-,14,TRBJ2-5,TRBV5-4,ASSKAATRGQETQY
-,13,TRBJ2-1,TRBV11-1,ASRLRRSSYNEQF
-,14,TRBJ1-1,TRBV5-5,ASSLFGTGVDTEAF
-,13,TRBJ2-3,TRBV5-8,ASRTGPPLGDTQY
-,16,TRBJ1-2,TRBV7-6,ASSPYRAGLAFNYGYT
-,11,TRBJ1-4,TRBV29-1,SVGGRNNEKLF
few,14,TRBJ1-5,TRBV19,ASSLSRSMGNQPQH
-,13,TRBJ1-3,TRBV19,ASSWRGFSGNTIY
once,9,TRBJ2-2,TRBV5-1,ASSWTGELF
-,14,TRBJ2-3,TRBV5-1,ASSLFGGRLPDTQY
-,16,TRBJ2-2,TRBV5-1,ASSGGLAGTPGTGELF
once,11,TRBJ2-5,TRBV3-1/TRBV3-2,ASSPIPGETQY
-,15,TRBJ1-3,TRBV20-1,SASPGTGASSGNTIY
-,16,TRBJ2-3,TRBV7-9,ASSSGPSGGGYTDTQY
-,10,TRBJ1-4,TRBV5-1,ASSLGNEKLF
-,12,TRBJ1-1,TRBV27,ASTPGQMNTEAF
-,13,TRBJ1-3,TRBV6-5,ASSSMIKAGNTIY
-,11,TRBJ1-5,TRBV5-5,ASSLEGPQPQH
-,10,TRBJ2-7,TRBV11-2,ASSPRGYEQY